This T cell receptor beta chain was sequenced for a study of T cells in Graves' hyperthyroidism and ophthalmopathy. J gave up 4 bases and V 0 bases, and 1 base lay outside the gene matches. The CDR3 consists of 14 residues. The germline gives CDR1 DFQATT, CDR2 SNEGSKA (reference sequence). TCR beta CDR3 regions were amplified from RNA transcripts. In the first-round RT-PCR of the TCR CDR3, the HTBI primer set was used. MiXCR, run by TCRdb on the multiplex PCR reads, gives a single entry per CDR3 protein. In the table there are approximately 690,000 distinct CDR3 sequences, about 14% of which are singletons. Diagnoses used clinical symptoms, serum thyroxine and TRAb, thyroid ultrasound and orbital computed tomography. Study results and limitations: A model of 13 V-J features distinguished ophthalmopathy from stable hyperthyroidism. Among thyroid clonotypes expanded above 0.001, most also appeared in blood.

This clonotype has a count of ten or more. What it binds is unknown. This TCR derives from a woman in her forties or fifties with Graves' ophthalmopathy. The genes are TRBV20-1 and TRBJ2-1; 9 nucleotides align to TRBD2. The sample was blood. This CDR3 is CSARDLAGYNEQFF. CDR3 nucleotides: TGCAGTGCTAGAGATCTAGCGGGGTACAATGAGCAGTTCTTC.